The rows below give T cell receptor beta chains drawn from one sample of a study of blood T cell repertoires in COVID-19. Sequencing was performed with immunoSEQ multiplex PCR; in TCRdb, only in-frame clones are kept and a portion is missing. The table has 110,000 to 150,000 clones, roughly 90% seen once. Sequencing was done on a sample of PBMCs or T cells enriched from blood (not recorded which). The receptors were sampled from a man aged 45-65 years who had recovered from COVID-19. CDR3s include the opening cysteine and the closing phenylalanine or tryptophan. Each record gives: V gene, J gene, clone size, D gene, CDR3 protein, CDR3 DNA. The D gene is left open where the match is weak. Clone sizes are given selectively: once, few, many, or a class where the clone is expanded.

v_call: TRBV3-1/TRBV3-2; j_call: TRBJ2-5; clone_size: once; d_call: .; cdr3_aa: CASSQNYWSGETQYF; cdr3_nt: TGTGCCAGCAGCCAAAACTATTGGAGCGGAGAGACCCAGTACTTC
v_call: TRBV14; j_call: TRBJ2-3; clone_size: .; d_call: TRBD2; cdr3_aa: CASSQLAGGENTQYF; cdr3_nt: TGTGCCAGCAGCCAACTAGCGGGAGGGGAAAATACGCAGTATTTT
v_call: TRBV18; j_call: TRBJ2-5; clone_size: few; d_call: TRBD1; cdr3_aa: CASSPGQGMETQYF; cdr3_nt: TGTGCCAGCTCACCCGGACAGGGTATGGAGACCCAGTACTTC
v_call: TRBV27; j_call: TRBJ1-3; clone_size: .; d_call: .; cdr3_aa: CASKRGTAANTIYF; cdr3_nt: TGTGCCAGCAAAAGGGGGACGGCAGCGAACACCATATATTTT
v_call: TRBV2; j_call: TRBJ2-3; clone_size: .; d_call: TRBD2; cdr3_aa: CASRAGLGTDTQYF; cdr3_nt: TGTGCCAGCAGAGCGGGACTAGGGACAGATACGCAGTATTTT
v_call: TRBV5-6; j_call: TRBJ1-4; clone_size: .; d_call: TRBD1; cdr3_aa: CASSLGWTGDEKLFF; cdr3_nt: TGTGCCAGCAGCTTGGGATGGACAGGGGATGAAAAACTGTTTTTT
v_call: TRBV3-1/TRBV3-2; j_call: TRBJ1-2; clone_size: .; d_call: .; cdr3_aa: CASSRLDSYGYTF; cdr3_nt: TGTGCCAGCAGCCGGTTGGACAGCTATGGCTACACCTTC
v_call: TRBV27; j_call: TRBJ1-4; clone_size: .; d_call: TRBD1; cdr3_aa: CASSFRDSNEKLFF; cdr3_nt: TGTGCCAGCAGTTTCCGGGACAGTAATGAAAAACTGTTTTTT
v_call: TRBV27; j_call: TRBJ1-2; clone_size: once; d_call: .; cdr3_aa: CASSFRGNYGYTF; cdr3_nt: TGTGCCAGCAGTTTCAGGGGAAACTATGGCTACACCTTC
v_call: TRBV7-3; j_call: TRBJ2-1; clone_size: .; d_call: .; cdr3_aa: CASSPTRASDNEQFF; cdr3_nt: TGTGCCAGCAGCCCCACGAGGGCTTCGGACAATGAGCAGTTCTTC
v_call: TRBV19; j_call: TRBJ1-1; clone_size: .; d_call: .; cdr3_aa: CATQADGGENTEAFF; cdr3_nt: TGTGCCACCCAGGCGGACGGGGGGGAGAACACTGAAGCTTTCTTT
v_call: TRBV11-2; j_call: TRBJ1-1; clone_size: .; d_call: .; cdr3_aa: CASSGVVGKGEAFF; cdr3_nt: TGTGCCAGCAGCGGTGTGGTCGGGAAGGGTGAAGCTTTCTTT
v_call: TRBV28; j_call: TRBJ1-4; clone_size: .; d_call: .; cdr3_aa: CASMRALREKLFF; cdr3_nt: TGTGCCAGCATGCGAGCCCTGCGGGAAAAACTGTTTTTT
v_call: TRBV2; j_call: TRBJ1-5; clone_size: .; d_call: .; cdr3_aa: CASSARVVGNQPQHF; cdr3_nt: TGTGCCAGCAGTGCCAGGGTAGTAGGCAATCAGCCCCAGCATTTT
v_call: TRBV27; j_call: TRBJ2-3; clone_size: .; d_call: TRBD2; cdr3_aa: CASNAAGGPPDTQYF; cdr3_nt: TGTGCCAGCAACGCAGCGGGGGGGCCCCCAGATACGCAGTATTTT
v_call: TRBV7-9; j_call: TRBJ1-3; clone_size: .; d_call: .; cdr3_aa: CASSLQSSGNTIYF; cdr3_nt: TGTGCCAGCAGCCTACAGAGCTCTGGAAACACCATATATTTT
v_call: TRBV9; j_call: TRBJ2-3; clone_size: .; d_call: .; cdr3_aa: CASSVDPRGPTDTQYF; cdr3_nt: TGTGCCAGCAGCGTAGATCCCAGGGGACCCACAGATACGCAGTATTTT
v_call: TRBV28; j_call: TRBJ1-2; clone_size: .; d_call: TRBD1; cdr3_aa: CASSSQGATGVYGYTF; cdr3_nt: TGTGCCAGCAGTTCACAGGGGGCTACAGGCGTCTATGGCTACACCTTC
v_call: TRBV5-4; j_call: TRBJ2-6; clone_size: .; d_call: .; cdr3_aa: CASSVPSSGANVLTF; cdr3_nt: TGTGCCAGCAGCGTACCGAGCTCTGGGGCCAACGTCCTGACTTTC
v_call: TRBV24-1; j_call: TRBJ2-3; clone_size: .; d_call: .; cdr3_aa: CATSPTYPRTDTQYF; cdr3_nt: TGTGCCACCAGCCCGACATATCCACGCACAGATACGCAGTATTTT
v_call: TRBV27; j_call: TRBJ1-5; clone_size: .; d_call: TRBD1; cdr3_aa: CASSRTGGPKHF; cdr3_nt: TGTGCCAGCAGCCGAACAGGGGGCCCTAAGCATTTT
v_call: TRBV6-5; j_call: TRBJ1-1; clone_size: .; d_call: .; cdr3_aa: CASSYSRRPMNTEAFF; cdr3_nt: TGTGCCAGCAGTTACTCAAGGAGACCTATGAACACTGAAGCTTTCTTT
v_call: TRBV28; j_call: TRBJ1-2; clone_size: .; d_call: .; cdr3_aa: CASSIRGYGYTF; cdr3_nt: TGTGCCAGCAGCATACGGGGCTATGGCTACACCTTC
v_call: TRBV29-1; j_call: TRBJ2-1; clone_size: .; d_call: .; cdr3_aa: CSVELSRGNEQFF; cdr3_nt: TGCAGCGTTGAATTATCCCGGGGTAATGAGCAGTTCTTC
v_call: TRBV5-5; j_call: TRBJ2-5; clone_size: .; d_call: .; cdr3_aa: CASSLITGQETQYF; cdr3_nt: TGTGCCAGCAGCTTGATCACAGGACAAGAGACCCAGTACTTC
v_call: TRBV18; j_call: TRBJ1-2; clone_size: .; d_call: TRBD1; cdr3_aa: CASSPGTGENYGYTF; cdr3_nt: TGTGCCAGCTCACCAGGGACAGGGGAGAACTATGGCTACACCTTC